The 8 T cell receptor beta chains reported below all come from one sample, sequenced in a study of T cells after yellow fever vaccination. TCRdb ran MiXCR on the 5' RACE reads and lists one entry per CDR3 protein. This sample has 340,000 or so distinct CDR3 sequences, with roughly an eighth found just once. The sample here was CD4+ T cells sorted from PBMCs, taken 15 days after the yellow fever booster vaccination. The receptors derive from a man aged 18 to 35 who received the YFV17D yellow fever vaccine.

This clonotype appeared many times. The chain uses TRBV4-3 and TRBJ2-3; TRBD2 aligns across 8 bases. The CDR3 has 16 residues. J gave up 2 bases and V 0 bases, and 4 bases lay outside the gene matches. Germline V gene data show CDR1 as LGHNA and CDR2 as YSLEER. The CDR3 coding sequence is TGCGCCAGCAGCCAAGATGCGCGGGGGGACACAGATACGCAGTATTTT. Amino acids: CASSQDARGDTDTQYF.

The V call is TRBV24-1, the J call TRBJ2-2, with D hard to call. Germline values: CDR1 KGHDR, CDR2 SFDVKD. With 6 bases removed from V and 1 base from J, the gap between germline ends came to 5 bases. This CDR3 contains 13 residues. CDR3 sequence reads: CATSPQNTGELFF. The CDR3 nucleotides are TGTGCCACCAGTCCTCAGAACACCGGGGAGCTGTTTTTT.

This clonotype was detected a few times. The CDR3 nucleotides read TGTGCCAGCAGTTACGGGAGGAACACCGGGGAGCTGTTTTTT. The encoded protein is CASSYGRNTGELFF. This chain links TRBV6-2 or TRBV6-3 with TRBJ2-2; D may be TRBD2 (5 bases). Germline CDR1 and CDR2: MNHEY and SVGEGT. CDR3 length: 14 residues. V shed 2 bases and J shed 1 base, with 5 bases lying between them.

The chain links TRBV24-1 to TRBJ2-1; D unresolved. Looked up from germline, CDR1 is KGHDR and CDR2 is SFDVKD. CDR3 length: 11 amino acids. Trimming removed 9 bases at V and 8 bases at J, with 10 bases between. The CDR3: CATELFDEQFF. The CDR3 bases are TGTGCCACCGAGCTATTCGATGAGCAGTTCTTC.

CDR3 sequence reads: CASSPGTMGEKLFF. The CDR3 DNA reads TGTGCCAGCTCACCAGGGACTATGGGTGAAAAACTGTTTTTT. The chain carries TRBV18 and TRBJ1-4, with D possibly matching TRBD1 (5 bases). Trimming cost V 2 bases and J 7 bases, with 11 bases left between them. The length of the CDR3 is 14 residues. Germline CDR1 and CDR2: KGHSH and LQKENI.

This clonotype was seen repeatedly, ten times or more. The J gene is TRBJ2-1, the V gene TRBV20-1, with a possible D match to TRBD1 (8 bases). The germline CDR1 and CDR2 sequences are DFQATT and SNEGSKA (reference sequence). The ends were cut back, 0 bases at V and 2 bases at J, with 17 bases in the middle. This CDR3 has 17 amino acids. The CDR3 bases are TGCAGTGCTAGAGATCGCGGACAGGGAGGGCCCTACAATGAGCAGTTCTTC. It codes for CSARDRGQGGPYNEQFF.

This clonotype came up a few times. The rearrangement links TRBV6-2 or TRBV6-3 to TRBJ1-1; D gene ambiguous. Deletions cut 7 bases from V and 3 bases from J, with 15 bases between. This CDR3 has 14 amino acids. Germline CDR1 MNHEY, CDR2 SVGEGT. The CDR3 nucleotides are TGTGCCAGCACCCCCAAGGCAGGATACACTGAAGCTTTCTTT. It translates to CASTPKAGYTEAFF.

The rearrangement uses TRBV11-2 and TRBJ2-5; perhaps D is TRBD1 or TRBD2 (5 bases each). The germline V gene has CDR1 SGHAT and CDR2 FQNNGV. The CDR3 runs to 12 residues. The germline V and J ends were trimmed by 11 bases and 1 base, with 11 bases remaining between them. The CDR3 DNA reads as TGTGCCTCGGGGCAGTCCCAAGAGACCCAGTACTTC. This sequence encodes CASGQSQETQYF.